This T cell receptor beta chain was captured in a study of blood T cell repertoires in COVID-19. Looking at the study overall: From T cells, B-cell-depleted T cells, or PBMCs came the material, which was cDNA or gDNA.

Original processing methods: Amplified reference gene primers provided the basis for estimating nucleated cell counts. The assay was immunoSEQ multiplex PCR, and TCRdb's table has in-frame clones only and misses some. That table supplies the V and J calls and clone size; D and trimming were determined from the DNA. The sample includes hundreds of thousands of clones, around 90% of them seen just once. Sequencing was carried out using peripheral blood. The sequence derives from a young man with active or convalescent COVID-19.

CDR3 bases: TGTGCCAGCAGCTGGGGACTAGCGGAGACCCAGTACTTC. As protein: CASSWGLAETQYF. This rearrangement joins TRBV13 to TRBJ2-5, with 10 bases matching TRBD2. Trimming took 4 bases from V and 5 from J; bases not matched to a gene: 1. Germline V gene sequence: CDR1 PRHDT, CDR2 FYEKMQ (reference sequence). The CDR3 totals 13 residues.